Below are 27 T cell receptor beta chains sequenced from a single sample in a study of response to subunit inactivated influenza vaccine. TCRdb processed the RT-PCR reads anew with MiXCR; each CDR3 protein has one entry. Here the sample spans 550,000 to 800,000 distinct CDR3 sequences, around 14% being singletons. Sequencing used PBMCs from blood, obtained roughly 15 days before vaccination. Receptors originate from a man between 50 and 59 years old who received an inactivated influenza vaccine.

This clonotype was counted between two and nine times. J is TRBJ2-3 and V is TRBV4-1, with D unresolved. Per germline, CDR1 MGHRA and CDR2 YSYEKL. This CDR3 comprises 13 residues. The V gene lost 1 base and the J gene lost 8 bases, with 10 bases spanning the gap. The CDR3 region is CASSQAGAATQYF. The CDR3 nucleotides are TGCGCCAGCAGCCAAGCCGGCGCTGCTACGCAGTATTTT.

This clonotype has just a few counts. The CDR3 DNA sequence: TGTGCCAGCAGCTTGGCGGCGGGGGGTTCCTACGAGCAGTACTTC. Its translation is CASSLAAGGSYEQYF. The gene calls are TRBV5-5 and TRBJ2-7, with TRBD2 matching 8 bases. CDR1 and CDR2 (germline): SGHKS, YYEKEE (reference sequence). This CDR3 spans 15 amino acids. V trimming: 0 bases; J trimming: 1 base; junction bases outside the gene matches: 3.

This sequence joins TRBV28 and TRBJ1-5, with D possibly TRBD1 on 6 matching bases. Per the germline V gene, CDR1 is MDHEN and CDR2 is SYDVKM. Trimming took 11 bases from V and 4 from J, leaving 18 bases between them. The CDR3 length is 14 residues. Written as DNA, the CDR3 is TGTGCCGGTCGAACAGGGAAGGGGAATCAGCCCCAGCATTTT. This encodes CAGRTGKGNQPQHF.

This clonotype was counted between two and nine times. The J gene is TRBJ2-7, the V gene TRBV12-3 or TRBV12-4; 11 bases line up with TRBD2. The CDR3 sequence is 16 residues long. The V gene end was trimmed by 8 bases and the J gene end by 7 bases; junction bases not matched to a gene: 16. For the CDR3, the DNA is TGTGCCAGCTCGGGGTGGGGGACTAGCGGTGAGTTGGAGCAGTACTTC. Translating gives CASSGWGTSGELEQYF.

This rearrangement joins TRBV10-3 to TRBJ2-3; 11 positions match TRBD2. Losses at the gene ends were 6 bases for V and 5 bases for J; bases not matched to a gene: 4. This CDR3 is built from 14 residues. CDR1 and CDR2 (germline): ENHRY, SYGVKD. The chain's CDR3 is CAIRTSGDGDTQYF. DNA for the CDR3: TGTGCCATCAGGACTAGCGGGGATGGAGATACGCAGTATTTT.

This clonotype was observed many times. The rearrangement links TRBV7-2 to TRBJ2-5; D might be TRBD1 or TRBD2, each matching 5 bases. The CDR3 consists of 15 residues. Germline loops: CDR1 SGHTA, CDR2 FQGNSA. V was pared by 6 bases and J by 2 bases, with 16 bases between. The CDR3: CASSSSGTFQETQYF. The CDR3 bases are TGTGCCAGCAGTTCTTCCGGGACCTTTCAAGAGACCCAGTACTTC.

This clonotype was observed a handful of times. V is TRBV5-1 and J is TRBJ2-2, with TRBD2 matching over 9 bases. The CDR3 runs to 15 residues. Germline trimming cut 4 bases from V and 6 bases from J; bases unmatched to any gene: 7. Germline V gives CDR1 SGHRS, CDR2 YFSETQ. CDR3 protein: CASSPPTSGAGELFF. CDR3 coding DNA: TGCGCCAGCAGCCCCCCGACTAGCGGTGCCGGGGAGCTGTTTTTT. Combining the CDR3 with reference TRBV5-1 and TRBJ2-2 gives the whole variable domain KAGVTQTPRYLIKTRGQQVTLSCSPISGHRSVSWYQQTPGQGLQFLFEYFSETQRNKGNFPGRFSGRQFSNSRSEMNVSTLELGDSALYLCASSPPTSGAGELFFGEGSRLTVL.

The rearrangement joins TRBV7-2 to TRBJ2-7, with 10 bases aligning to TRBD2. Trimming cost V 5 bases and J 5 bases; bases outside gene matches: 6. The germline V gene encodes CDR1 SGHTA and CDR2 FQGNSA. The CDR3 extends over 14 amino acids. The CDR3 nucleotides are TGTGCCAGCAGCCTGCAGCGGGGGGGCCACGAGCAGTACTTC. Translation gives CASSLQRGGHEQYF.

This clonotype was observed a few times. The CDR3 DNA reads as TGTGCCAGCAGCCCCGAGACAGGGACGTTTGCGCCCCAGCATTTT. Amino acid sequence: CASSPETGTFAPQHF. The chain carries TRBV7-6 and TRBJ1-5; 7 bases fit TRBD1. The CDR3 contains 15 residues. Germline CDR1 is SGHVS and CDR2 is FNYEAQ. With V trimmed by 5 bases and J by 9 bases, 13 bases remained unmatched.

There are a few counts of this clonotype. The gene calls are TRBV27 and TRBJ2-2; no reliable D call. The V end was cut by 5 bases, the J end by 6 bases, with 10 bases between. Germline CDR1 is MNHEY and CDR2 is SMNVEV (reference sequence). This CDR3 has 13 residues. The CDR3 loop is CASSRNMAGELFF. The CDR3 coding sequence is TGTGCCAGCAGTCGAAACATGGCCGGGGAGCTGTTTTTT.

The sample holds a few counts of this clonotype. The chain carries TRBV7-2 and TRBJ2-7; D possibly corresponds to TRBD1 (5 bases). The CDR3 contains 15 residues. V lost 1 base to trimming and J lost 2 bases, with 12 bases between them. Germline V gene sequence: CDR1 SGHTA, CDR2 FQGNSA. The CDR3 DNA sequence: TGTGCCAGCAGCTTAGGACGACAGAGCACCTACGAGCAGTACTTC. Protein: CASSLGRQSTYEQYF.

CDR3 bases: TGTGCCTGGAGCAACGGGGGCAGTTCCTACGAGCAGTACTTC. Amino acid sequence: CAWSNGGSSYEQYF. V is TRBV30 and J is TRBJ2-7; TRBD1 or TRBD2 may be the D gene (6 bases each). The CDR3 sequence is 14 residues long. V was clipped by 3 bases and J by 1 base, with 13 bases between them. From germline, CDR1 is GTSNPN and CDR2 SVGIG (reference sequence).

This clonotype was seen many times. The chain couples TRBV5-1 to TRBJ2-2, with D perhaps matching TRBD1 (5 bases). The CDR3 has 13 amino acids. Per the germline V gene, CDR1 is SGHRS and CDR2 is YFSETQ. V gave up 3 bases and J gave up 6 bases, with 9 bases separating them. The CDR3 is CASSYLGAGELFF. As DNA, the CDR3 is TGCGCCAGCAGCTATCTAGGGGCCGGGGAGCTGTTTTTT.

This clonotype was seen a handful of times. The chain combines TRBV11-2 with TRBJ2-3; D is possibly TRBD1 or TRBD2 (6 bases each). CDR1 is SGHAT and CDR2 is FQNNGV in the germline V gene. The CDR3 is 15 residues long. The V end was cut by 10 bases, the J end by 2 bases, with 19 bases between. The CDR3 here is CATSPNAGHTDTQYF. CDR3 nucleotide sequence: TGTGCCACCAGTCCCAACGCGGGACACACAGATACGCAGTATTTT.

The sample holds a few counts of this clonotype. This chain links TRBV29-1 with TRBJ1-6, with 7 positions matching TRBD1. The CDR3 sequence is 14 residues long. V shed 6 bases, J shed 7 bases, and the junction held 9 bases outside the gene matches. Germline values: CDR1 SQVTM, CDR2 ANQGSEA. The CDR3 nucleotides are TGCAGCGTAGGGGAGGGACAGCGAAATTCACCCCTCCACTTT. This codes for CSVGEGQRNSPLHF.

The sample holds a few counts of this clonotype. The rearrangement uses TRBV3-1 and TRBJ2-3; TRBD1 matches at 7 bases. Per the germline V gene, CDR1 is LGHDT and CDR2 is YNNKEL (reference sequence). This CDR3 is 17 amino acids long. Losses at the gene ends were 5 bases for V and 0 bases for J; bases not matched to a gene: 11. The CDR3 reads CASSAAPPGQSTDTQYF. The CDR3 nucleotides are TGTGCCAGCAGCGCAGCACCTCCGGGACAGAGCACAGATACGCAGTATTTT.

V and J are TRBV7-2 and TRBJ2-1, with TRBD1 matching 7 bases. CDR3 length: 15 residues. CDR1 and CDR2 (germline): SGHTA, FQGNSA. V shed 6 bases and J 2 bases; nucleotides not matched to a gene: 7. In DNA form, the CDR3 reads TGTGCCAGCAGATTGATTGGACAGGCCTACAATGAGCAGTTCTTC. Amino acid sequence: CASRLIGQAYNEQFF.

This clonotype showed up just a few times. The gene calls are TRBV7-8 and TRBJ2-1, with TRBD2 as a possible D gene (5 bases). This CDR3 spans 15 amino acids. The germline V gene encodes CDR1 SGHVS and CDR2 FQNEAQ. Trimming stripped 3 bases from V and 2 bases from J, with 11 bases between. The CDR3 spells CASSFSSGTYNEQFF. CDR3 sequence (DNA): TGTGCCAGCAGCTTTAGCAGCGGAACCTACAATGAGCAGTTCTTC.

This clonotype turned up a few times. One base away lies a much larger clone, so this may be a sequencing read error. The chain is built from TRBV10-3 and TRBJ2-7; TRBD2 might be the D (6 bases). Germline V gene lookup returns CDR1 ENHRY and CDR2 SYGVKD. V was cut by 4 bases and J by 2 bases, with 6 bases left in between. This CDR3 has 12 residues. The CDR3 DNA reads TGTGCCATCAGTGGCGGGGCCTACGAGCAGTACTTC. Translation gives CAISGGAYEQYF.

This clonotype was counted a few times. V gene TRBV20-1 combines with J gene TRBJ2-3; possibly TRBD2 for D (5 bases). Trimming removed 3 bases from V and 0 bases from J, with 10 bases in between. This CDR3 comprises 14 residues. The V gene's germline CDR1 is DFQATT and CDR2 SNEGSKA (reference sequence). The CDR3: CSASGDPSTDTQYF. In DNA, the CDR3 is TGCAGTGCTAGCGGGGATCCTAGCACAGATACGCAGTATTTT.

The rearrangement uses TRBV24-1 and TRBJ2-2; D call uncertain. This CDR3 spans 13 amino acids. V shed 2 bases and J shed 3 bases, with 3 bases lying between them. Germline V lookup: CDR1 KGHDR, CDR2 SFDVKD. CDR3 coding DNA: TGTGCCACCAGTGATTCCTACACCGGGGAGCTGTTTTTT. Amino acids: CATSDSYTGELFF.

CDR3 coding DNA: TGCAGTGCTAGAGATGGAGCGGGGGGGCCGAATACGCAGTATTTT. Its protein product is CSARDGAGGPNTQYF. The chain carries TRBV20-1 and TRBJ2-3; 10 positions agree with TRBD2. The CDR3 is 15 residues long. V trimming: 0 bases; J trimming: 7 bases; junction bases outside the gene matches: 7. Germline CDR1 is DFQATT and CDR2 is SNEGSKA (reference sequence).

This clonotype was counted many times. The genes are TRBV27 and TRBJ1-2; the match to TRBD1 covers 7 bases. The CDR3 covers 13 residues. Germline V gene sequence: CDR1 MNHEY, CDR2 SMNVEV (reference sequence). The J segment lost 4 bases and the V segment lost 5 bases, leaving 4 bases of the junction unmatched. The CDR3 DNA reads as TGTGCCAGCAGTCATCGGGACAGCTATGGCTACACCTTC. This translates into CASSHRDSYGYTF.

In this sample, this clonotype turned up many times. This chain links TRBV11-2 with TRBJ2-3; D is unresolved. Trimming took 1 base from V and 4 from J, leaving 3 bases between them. The length of the CDR3 is 12 residues. Germline CDR1 SGHAT, CDR2 FQNNGV. This CDR3 reads CASSLVPDTQYF. The DNA for the CDR3 is TGTGCCAGCAGCTTAGTCCCAGATACGCAGTATTTT.

This clonotype was counted ten times or more. The chain recombines TRBV28 with TRBJ2-7; 13 positions match TRBD2. Trimming at V came to 7 bases and at J to 4 bases, leaving 10 bases not matched to a gene. This CDR3 spans 16 amino acids. The germline CDR1 and CDR2 sequences are MDHEN and SYDVKM. The CDR3 reads CASKPVGLAGVYEQYF. For the CDR3, the DNA is TGTGCCAGCAAACCGGTAGGACTAGCGGGAGTATACGAGCAGTACTTC. Full variable domain (rest looked up from reference TRBV28 and TRBJ2-7): DVKVTQSSRYLVKRTGEKVFLECVQDMDHENMFWYRQDPGLGLRLIYFSYDVKMKEKGDIPEGYSVSREKKERFSLILESASTNQTSMYLCASKPVGLAGVYEQYFGPGTRLTVT.

The V gene is TRBV27, the J gene TRBJ2-7, with 7 bases lining up with TRBD2. There are 16 residues in the CDR3. Germline trimming cut 3 bases from V and 2 bases from J; bases unmatched to any gene: 10. Per germline, CDR1 MNHEY and CDR2 SMNVEV (reference sequence). As DNA, the CDR3 is TGTGCCAGCAGTTTTAATCTAGCGGCCAGACCCTACGAGCAGTACTTC. As protein: CASSFNLAARPYEQYF.

This clonotype was counted a few times. CDR3 sequence reads: CSANRGDYEQYF. Written as DNA, the CDR3 is TGCAGTGCTAACAGGGGCGACTACGAGCAGTACTTC. V and J are TRBV20-1 and TRBJ2-7, with 7 bases that match TRBD1. V was pared by 4 bases and J by 3 bases, with 3 bases of the junction left unmatched. This CDR3 has 12 amino acids. Germline V gene data show CDR1 as DFQATT and CDR2 as SNEGSKA (reference sequence).